This T cell receptor (beta chain) derives from a study of cytomegalovirus exposure and HLA in healthy donors. Overall study context: Across around 400 genotyped donors, about 81% landed in the Caucasian-associated ancestry cluster.

The PCR made use of 60 Vbeta and 13 Jbeta primers. Measured with immunoSEQ multiplex PCR; TCRdb has only the in-frame clones, and not every one. The sample contains more than 85,000 clones, 70% of which appear only once. V lost 3 bases and J 5 bases, leaving 10 bases between the germline ends. This CDR3 has 13 amino acids. Germline V lookup: CDR1 MNHEY, CDR2 SMNVEV (reference sequence). The receptor's source is a woman aged 50 to 65 in good health and CMV-seropositive. V usage is TRBV27 and J usage is TRBJ1-1; weak D call: TRBD1 (6 bases). Material: PBMCs. Here the CDR3 DNA reads TGTGCCAGCAGTTTCGGACAGCTTACTGAAGCTTTCTTT. Amino acids: CASSFGQLTEAFF.